The present TCR beta chain was sequenced within a study of monozygotic twins with inflammatory bowel disease (dated 2019 in TCRdb). Regarding the complete study: The full study comprised around 28 monozygotic twin pairs: nine German pairs (four IBD-concordant, five IBD-discordant) and 19 IBD-discordant Danish pairs. Disease-associated traits were sought mainly through comparisons between IBD patients and their genetically identical healthy co-twins within discordant pairs. Each individual had, on average, about 151 000 unique TCRalpha sequences and 181 000 unique TCRbeta sequences available for analysis. Study-wide findings and limitations: A decrease in TCRbeta repertoire diversity, as measured by inverse Simpson index, was observed in IBD patients compared with their healthy co-twins. IBD patients shared fewer clonotypes with other individuals than healthy twins did, most markedly in patients showing signs of disease activity. The results gave no support for a single strong signal or clonotype linked to IBD. Different T cell subtypes could not be distinguished in the analysis. Repertoire similarity did not differ between concordant and discordant twins, possibly due to limited statistical power. Differing immunosuppressive treatments among patients may have added background noise and inter-individual variability to the repertoires.

In the germline V gene (reference sequence), CDR1 corresponds to SEHNR and CDR2 to FQNEAQ. The CDR3 runs 17 amino acids, cysteine and phenylalanine included. DNA was not recorded. An approximately 2.5 ml peripheral blood sample was drawn into PAXgene tubes per donor and stored at -80°C. Total RNA was isolated from whole blood with the PAXgene blood miRNA kit on an automated QIAcube, without T cell sorting. Peripheral blood from monozygotic twin pairs concordant or discordant for inflammatory bowel disease was subjected to deep TCRalpha and TCRbeta repertoire profiling with unique molecular barcoding. Smoking habits were recorded for all twin pairs, and individuals were classified as current, former or never smokers. Points on this clonotype: Its binding antigen is unknown.

Library preparation was by 5' RACE. The input for every TCR library was 3,500 to 4,000 ng of total RNA. For each sample, cDNA synthesis was carried out in eight separate reactions using SMARTScribe reverse transcriptase. Unique molecular identifiers containing a 6-nucleotide sample barcode were introduced through template switching during cDNA synthesis. Amplification of TCRalpha and TCRbeta cDNA involved two nested PCRs of about 15 and 9 cycles, and each PCR was followed by bead purification. Before amplification, the cDNA was treated with uracil DNA-glycosylase and purified using the QIAquick PCR purification kit. The second PCR was the step at which Illumina TruSeq-compatible adapters and sample-specific barcodes were added. TapeStation and Qubit were used to check library quality and concentration, and 5 ng of each library went into the pool. Sequencing of pooled libraries was carried out on an Illumina HiSeq2500 single-index Rapid Run using 2 x 100 bp reads and custom sequencing primers. Turning to the authors' computational methods: PCR and sequencing errors were corrected by UMI-based consensus assembly using MiGEC version 1.2.6. MiXCR version 2.1.1 handled V(D)J alignment, clonotype assembly and CDR3 extraction. Gene usage, clonotype sharing and MAIT/NKT TCR abundance were normalised by analysing the top 1000, 10 000 and 20 000 clonotypes per sample. Diversity was computed as the inverse Simpson index with the vegan R package after downsampling to 27 000 UMIs. Paired Mann-Whitney U tests on discordant twin pairs were used, with Benjamini-Hochberg multiple-testing correction. The reads were reprocessed in TCRdb, with one entry per CDR3 protein sequence and no accompanying DNA. The V and J calls and clone size come from TCRdb's table, not from the authors' own analysis. The table held for this sample gives fewer than 550,000 distinct CDR3 sequences. The ten top clones hold about 2.3% of the sample.

The sample comprised blood. The clonotype originates from a human donor with ulcerative colitis or Crohn's disease, or a healthy co-twin of an affected twin (not recorded which). The chain couples TRBV7-9 to TRBJ2-3; the D call from TCRdb, TRBD1, cannot be confirmed without DNA. The encoded CDR3 is CASSLVAGTFGEDTQYF.